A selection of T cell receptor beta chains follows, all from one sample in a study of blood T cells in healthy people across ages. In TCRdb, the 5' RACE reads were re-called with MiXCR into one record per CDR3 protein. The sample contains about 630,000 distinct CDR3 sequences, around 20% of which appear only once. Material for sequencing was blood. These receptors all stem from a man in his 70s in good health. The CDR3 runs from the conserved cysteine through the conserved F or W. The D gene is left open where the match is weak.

cdr3_aa: CAISGTSGQFF
j_call: TRBJ2-1
v_call: TRBV10-3
d_call: TRBD2

cdr3_aa: CASSLGAGIKETQYF
j_call: TRBJ2-5
v_call: TRBV7-2
d_call: -

cdr3_aa: CASSQDGTRLGEQFF
j_call: TRBJ2-1
v_call: TRBV4-1
d_call: TRBD2

cdr3_aa: CASSEGGRQETQYF
j_call: TRBJ2-5
v_call: TRBV2
d_call: TRBD2

cdr3_aa: CASSELIAGDTQYF
j_call: TRBJ2-3
v_call: TRBV6-1
d_call: -

cdr3_aa: CASSFRQRSTSYEQYF
j_call: TRBJ2-7
v_call: TRBV12-3/TRBV12-4
d_call: -

cdr3_aa: CASSENWGDTQYF
j_call: TRBJ2-3
v_call: TRBV6-4
d_call: -

cdr3_aa: CSASDRPPLAGFYNEQFF
j_call: TRBJ2-1
v_call: TRBV20-1
d_call: TRBD2

cdr3_aa: CASSQAGGVSNQPQHF
j_call: TRBJ1-5
v_call: TRBV3-1
d_call: -

cdr3_aa: CASSLAAATVLRETQYF
j_call: -
v_call: TRBV5-1
d_call: -

cdr3_aa: CASSSIGQGGDGYTF
j_call: TRBJ1-2
v_call: TRBV5-1
d_call: TRBD1

cdr3_aa: CASSPGVDYRSYEQYF
j_call: TRBJ2-7
v_call: TRBV5-1
d_call: -

cdr3_aa: CASSLQAQASYEQYF
j_call: TRBJ2-7
v_call: TRBV9
d_call: -

cdr3_aa: CASSFWAADNYGYTF
j_call: TRBJ1-2
v_call: TRBV13
d_call: -

cdr3_aa: CASSFQTSGRDTQYF
j_call: TRBJ2-3
v_call: TRBV7-3
d_call: TRBD2

cdr3_aa: CSVSGTSGPNEQFF
j_call: -
v_call: TRBV29-1
d_call: TRBD2

cdr3_aa: CASRTGNNSPLHF
j_call: TRBJ1-6
v_call: TRBV5-1
d_call: -

cdr3_aa: CAISGGGDQETQYF
j_call: TRBJ2-5
v_call: TRBV10-3
d_call: -

cdr3_aa: CSARDFKGTQYF
j_call: TRBJ2-3
v_call: TRBV20-1
d_call: -

cdr3_aa: CASSDSSSYNEQFF
j_call: TRBJ2-1
v_call: TRBV2
d_call: -

cdr3_aa: CSATTGDQPQHF
j_call: TRBJ1-5
v_call: TRBV20-1
d_call: TRBD1

cdr3_aa: CASSAMGKETQYF
j_call: TRBJ2-5
v_call: TRBV21-1
d_call: -

cdr3_aa: CASSDFTSGNQYEQYF
j_call: -
v_call: TRBV2
d_call: TRBD2

cdr3_aa: CASSRSRSTDTQYF
j_call: TRBJ2-3
v_call: TRBV7-2
d_call: -

cdr3_aa: CSARDVQGLAYEQYF
j_call: TRBJ2-7
v_call: TRBV20-1
d_call: -

cdr3_aa: CASTPAGVGQGYTF
j_call: TRBJ1-2
v_call: TRBV27
d_call: -

cdr3_aa: CASSPMGQGDYGYTF
j_call: TRBJ1-2
v_call: TRBV5-1
d_call: TRBD1